What follows describes a single TCR beta chain. Antigen unknown. This sample is part of a study of cytomegalovirus exposure and HLA in healthy donors. In the study overall: A preliminary data release comprised tens of millions of unique TCRs obtained from HLA-typed donors.

The germline V gene has CDR1 LNHDA and CDR2 SQIVND (reference sequence). The CDR3 runs to 13 residues. Trimming took 1 base from V and 6 from J, leaving 7 bases between them. The PCR was carried out with 60 Vbeta primers and 13 Jbeta primers. Sequencing used immunoSEQ multiplex PCR; TCRdb keeps in-frame clones, though not all of them. The data show some 200,000 clones, 80% to 85% seen once. Study observations and caveats: Within the data, a cluster of highly shared sequence variants was likely a sequencing artifact.

The chain combines TRBV19 with TRBJ1-5; perhaps TRBD1 as D (5 bases). The sequence derives from a woman aged 45-65 years in good health and CMV-seropositive. The material sequenced was PBMCs. The CDR3 sequence is CASSIAGPQPQHF. CDR3 sequence (DNA): TGTGCCAGTAGTATAGCAGGGCCTCAGCCCCAGCATTTT.